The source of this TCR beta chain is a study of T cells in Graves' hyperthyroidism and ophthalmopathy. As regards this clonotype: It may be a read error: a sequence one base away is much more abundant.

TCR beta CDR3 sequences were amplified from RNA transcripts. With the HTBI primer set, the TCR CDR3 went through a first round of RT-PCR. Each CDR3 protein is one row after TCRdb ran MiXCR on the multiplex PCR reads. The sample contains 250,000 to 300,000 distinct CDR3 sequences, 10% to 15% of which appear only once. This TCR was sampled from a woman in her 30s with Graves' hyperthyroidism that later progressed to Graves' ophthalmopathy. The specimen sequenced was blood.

The CDR3 spells CASSLTGVDHGYTF. CDR3 sequence (DNA): TGCGCCAGCAGCCTGACAGGGGTTGACCATGGCTACACCTTC. The chain employs TRBV5-1 and TRBJ1-2; 8 nucleotides match TRBD1. V was pared by 4 bases and J by 6 bases, with 8 bases of the junction left unmatched. Germline V gene data show CDR1 as SGHRS and CDR2 as YFSETQ. The CDR3 consists of 14 residues.